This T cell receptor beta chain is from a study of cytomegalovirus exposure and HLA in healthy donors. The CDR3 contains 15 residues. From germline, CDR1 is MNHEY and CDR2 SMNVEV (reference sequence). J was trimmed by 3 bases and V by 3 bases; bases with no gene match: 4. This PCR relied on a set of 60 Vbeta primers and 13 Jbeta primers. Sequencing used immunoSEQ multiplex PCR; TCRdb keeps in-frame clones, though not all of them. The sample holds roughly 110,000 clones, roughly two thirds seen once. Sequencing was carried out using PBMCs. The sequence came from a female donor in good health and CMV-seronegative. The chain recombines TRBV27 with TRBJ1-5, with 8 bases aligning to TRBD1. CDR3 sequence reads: CASSLTGETNQPQHF. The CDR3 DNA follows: TGTGCCAGCAGTTTGACAGGGGAGACCAATCAGCCCCAGCATTTT.